The entry below describes one TCR beta chain. V shed 3 bases, J shed 9 bases, and the junction held 17 bases outside the gene matches. Germline V gene lookup returns CDR1 SGHAT and CDR2 FQNNGV. CDR3 length: 19 amino acids. TCRdb redid the calling of the 5' RACE reads with MiXCR, one entry per CDR3 protein. The sample holds hundreds of thousands of distinct CDR3 sequences, approximately 18% seen once. The data belong to a study of identical twins. These data were likewise used in another study, on T cells expressing NK-cell markers. That study reports: Whether expanded NKG2C+ T cell clones were HCMV-specific remained unclear.

The source material was PBMCs. The chain employs TRBV11-2 and TRBJ2-1, with 13 bases matching TRBD2. The sequence was obtained from a woman between 18 and 29 years old in good health. For the CDR3, the DNA is TGTGCCAGCAGCTTGACGGCGATGAAAACTAGCGGGAGGGAGAGTGAGCAGTTCTTC. Translated: CASSLTAMKTSGRESEQFF.